The 27 T cell receptor beta chains reported below all come from one sample, sequenced in a study of T cells in Graves' hyperthyroidism and ophthalmopathy. Amplified TCR beta CDR3 regions derived from RNA transcripts. RT-PCR in the first round (using the HTBI primer set) targeted the TCR CDR3. TCRdb passed the multiplex PCR reads through MiXCR, listing each CDR3 protein once. The data contain roughly 520,000 distinct CDR3 sequences, less than 25% of them singletons. Sequenced material: blood. Every receptor here comes from a woman in her 30s with Graves' ophthalmopathy.

The chain carries TRBV12-3 or TRBV12-4 and TRBJ2-2; D ambiguous. Trimming shortened V by 2 bases and J by 1 base, and 11 bases separated the two germline ends. The CDR3 spans 16 residues. The CDR3 nucleotides read TGTGCCAGCAGTTTAAATCCTCGAATGAACACCGGGGAGCTGTTTTTT. It codes for CASSLNPRMNTGELFF.

The chain is built from TRBV20-1 and TRBJ1-1; a weak D match, TRBD1 (5 bases). Trimming shortened V by 3 bases and J by 10 bases, and 9 bases separated the two germline ends. The CDR3 has 10 amino acids. The germline CDR1 and CDR2 sequences are DFQATT and SNEGSKA (reference sequence). The CDR3 is CSASGGRAFF. The DNA for the CDR3 is TGCAGTGCTAGTGGGGGGAGAGCTTTCTTT.

This clonotype was seen many times. This chain uses TRBV6-1 with TRBJ2-7, with D perhaps TRBD1 (5 bases). Germline lookup yields CDR1 MNHNS and CDR2 SASEGT. CDR3 length equals 15 residues. V was pared by 4 bases and J by 3 bases, with 16 bases between. The DNA for the CDR3 is TGTGCCAGCAGTGCCGACCCTGACAGCATCTACGAGCAGTACTTC. Translating gives CASSADPDSIYEQYF.

The genes are TRBV28 and TRBJ2-7; weak D call: TRBD1 (5 bases). The CDR3 contains 13 residues. CDR1 MDHEN and CDR2 SYDVKM come from the germline V gene. V was shortened by 8 bases and J by 6 bases, with 17 bases between the two germline ends. The CDR3 protein is CASSPREWGEQYF. CDR3 nucleotide sequence: TGTGCCAGCTCACCCAGGGAATGGGGCGAGCAGTACTTC.

The chain recombines TRBV28 with TRBJ2-7; the match to TRBD2 covers 7 bases. CDR1 is MDHEN, CDR2 SYDVKM, per germline. The CDR3 loop spans 14 amino acids. The V segment lost 0 bases and the J segment 3 bases; nucleotides outside the gene matches: 2. CDR3 amino acids: CASSLWSGNYEQYF. In DNA form, the CDR3 reads TGTGCCAGCAGTTTATGGAGCGGGAACTACGAGCAGTACTTC.

Turning to this clonotype: A much larger clonotype is one base distant, so this may be a read error. The chain carries TRBV6-1 and TRBJ2-7; D perhaps matches TRBD2 (5 bases). This CDR3 contains 14 residues. The germline CDR1 and CDR2 sequences are MNHNS and SASEGT. This CDR3 is CTSGEGHQHYEQYF. As DNA, the CDR3 is TGTACCAGCGGTGAAGGTCACCAGCACTACGAGCAGTACTTC.

The rearrangement joins TRBV6-1 to TRBJ2-5; D is unresolved. This CDR3 has 14 residues. Between the trimmed V and J ends, which lost 3 bases and 5 bases, there was a span of 13 bases. Germline V gene lookup returns CDR1 MNHNS and CDR2 SASEGT. The CDR3 DNA is TGTGCCAGCAGTGAGGAAGCGATAGGGGAGACCCAGTACTTC. Its translation is CASSEEAIGETQYF.

V gene TRBV6-2 or TRBV6-3 combines with J gene TRBJ2-6; D is ambiguous. Germline assignment: CDR1 MNHEY and CDR2 SVGEGT. The CDR3 extends over 18 amino acids. Trimming removed 0 bases from V and 3 bases from J, with 15 bases in between. CDR3 loop: CASSYSLGSRGGANVLTF. CDR3 nucleotides: TGTGCCAGCAGTTACTCGCTGGGGTCTCGTGGTGGGGCCAACGTCCTGACTTTC.

Only one count was recorded for this clonotype. This sequence may be a read error, since a much larger clone differs from it by one base. The genes are TRBV7-3 and TRBJ2-5; D might be TRBD2 (7 bases). The CDR3 runs 17 residues. V gave up 4 bases and J gave up 0 bases, with 18 bases separating them. Germline assignment: CDR1 SGHTA and CDR2 FQGTGA. The CDR3, as DNA: TGTGCCAGCAGCTCCTCCGGGGGGCCACCGTACCAAGAGACCCAGTACTTC. This sequence encodes CASSSSGGPPYQETQYF.

The table lists this clonotype with many counts. The chain employs TRBV24-1 and TRBJ2-5; 7 nucleotides agree with TRBD2. V was pared by 3 bases and J by 5 bases, with 5 bases of the junction left unmatched. This CDR3 has 14 residues. The germline gives CDR1 KGHDR, CDR2 SFDVKD. CDR3 sequence reads: CATSDTGLSETQYF. The CDR3 nucleotides are TGTGCCACCAGTGATACGGGACTATCGGAGACCCAGTACTTC.

This clonotype was seen many times. At one end, the junction sequence differs from germline, possibly due to a read error. The chain is built from TRBV12-3 or TRBV12-4 and TRBJ2-2, with 10 bases that match TRBD1. The CDR3 is 15 amino acids. The CDR3 bases are TGTGCCAGCAGTCCCGGGACAGGGGCCGCCGGGAAGCTGTTTTTT. Protein sequence: CASSPGTGAAGKLFF.

There are many counts of this clonotype. V is TRBV28 and J is TRBJ2-5; TRBD2 might be the D (6 bases). Trimming took 4 bases from V and 5 from J, leaving 20 bases between them. This CDR3 comprises 16 residues. Germline CDR1 and CDR2: MDHEN and SYDVKM. CDR3 bases: TGTGCCAGCAGTTCTCAAGTTGGGACGGGGGAGGAGACCCAGTACTTC. Translation gives CASSSQVGTGEETQYF.

The chain employs TRBV20-1 and TRBJ2-5; D gene ambiguous. This CDR3 has 16 residues. V lost 6 bases and J 1 base, leaving 21 bases between the germline ends. The germline V gene has CDR1 DFQATT and CDR2 SNEGSKA (reference sequence). This chain's CDR3 is CSALAIQDKGQETQYF. CDR3 DNA: TGCAGTGCCCTCGCGATTCAAGATAAGGGCCAAGAGACCCAGTACTTC.

This rearrangement joins TRBV6-4 to TRBJ2-4; 10 nucleotides match TRBD2. The CDR3 is 18 amino acids. The V segment lost 5 bases and the J segment 1 base; nucleotides outside the gene matches: 11. Germline CDR1 reads MRHNA; CDR2 reads SNTAGT. CDR3 DNA: TGTGCCAGCAGTCTAGGACTAGCGGATGGATTGGCCAAAAACATTCAGTACTTC. It specifies CASSLGLADGLAKNIQYF.

This clonotype has at least ten counts. The J gene is TRBJ1-5, the V gene TRBV6-1, with D perhaps TRBD1 (6 bases). CDR1 is MNHNS, CDR2 SASEGT, per germline. The CDR3 is made up of 14 amino acids. V dropped 4 bases and J dropped 7 bases, with 14 bases sitting between them. DNA of the CDR3: TGTGCCAGCAGTGTACAGGGAGGACGGCAGCCCCAGCATTTT. It encodes CASSVQGGRQPQHF.

The rearrangement joins TRBV10-3 to TRBJ2-7; a weak D match, TRBD1 (6 bases). Trimming left V 2 bases short and J 4 bases short, with 12 bases between. The CDR3 consists of 14 residues. The germline CDR1 and CDR2 sequences are ENHRY and SYGVKD. CDR3 protein: CAISEQGQRYEQYF. In DNA form, the CDR3 reads TGTGCCATCAGTGAGCAGGGACAACGATACGAGCAGTACTTC.

This clonotype was observed many times. The chain joins TRBV7-2 to TRBJ1-1, with no clear D. V gave up 6 bases and J gave up 2 bases, with 10 bases separating them. Germline loops: CDR1 SGHTA, CDR2 FQGNSA. The CDR3 totals 13 residues. The CDR3 DNA reads TGTGCCAGCAGACACTATACCAACACTGAAGCTTTCTTT. Its translation: CASRHYTNTEAFF.

There are many counts of this clonotype. The chain recombines TRBV4-1 with TRBJ2-5, with D tentatively TRBD1 or TRBD2 (5 bases each). There are 17 residues in the CDR3. Between the trimmed V and J ends, which lost 3 bases and 2 bases, there was a span of 19 bases. The germline V gene has CDR1 MGHRA and CDR2 YSYEKL. The CDR3 region is CASSHPWGFGHQETQYF. For the CDR3, the DNA is TGCGCCAGCAGCCACCCCTGGGGGTTTGGCCATCAAGAGACCCAGTACTTC.

As for this clonotype: The junction differs from germline at one of its ends, possibly a read error. The J gene is TRBJ2-7, the V gene TRBV28, with TRBD2 matching 9 bases. This CDR3 contains 12 residues. The germline V gene encodes CDR1 MDHEN and CDR2 SYDVKM. The CDR3 reads CASSLGSGSVIF. CDR3 nucleotide sequence: TGTGCCAGCAGTTTAGGTAGCGGGAGTGTAATCTTC.

This clonotype showed up just a few times. The V call is TRBV20-1, the J call TRBJ1-5; TRBD1 might be the D (5 bases). Trimming shortened V by 1 base and J by 3 bases, and 10 bases separated the two germline ends. Germline lookup yields CDR1 DFQATT and CDR2 SNEGSKA (reference sequence). The CDR3 is 14 residues long. This chain's CDR3 is CSARGQGLNQPQHF. DNA of the CDR3: TGCAGTGCTAGAGGGCAGGGCCTCAATCAGCCCCAGCATTTT.

This clonotype was detected a few times. This chain links TRBV30 with TRBJ2-6, with 8 bases fitting TRBD1. Germline trimming cut 0 bases from V and 0 bases from J; bases unmatched to any gene: 4. The germline gives CDR1 GTSNPN, CDR2 SVGIG (reference sequence). The CDR3 runs to 17 residues. This CDR3 reads CAWSVGQGLSGANVLTF. CDR3 nucleotides: TGTGCCTGGAGTGTCGGACAGGGCCTCTCTGGGGCCAACGTCCTGACTTTC.

This clonotype was counted many times. This chain uses TRBV7-8 with TRBJ1-2; 9 nucleotides line up with TRBD1. CDR1 is SGHVS, CDR2 FQNEAQ, per germline. The CDR3 sequence is 15 residues long. V lost 5 bases and J lost 4; bases outside the gene matches: 8. CDR3 nucleotide sequence: TGTGCCAGCAGCCCCTTGGGACAGGGTAGCTATGGCTACACCTTC. It encodes CASSPLGQGSYGYTF.

In this sample, this clonotype turned up a few times. J is TRBJ2-7 and V is TRBV24-1; D unclear. The CDR3 runs 14 residues. CDR1 and CDR2 (germline): KGHDR, SFDVKD. V was cut by 6 bases and J by 0 bases, with 11 bases left in between. DNA for the CDR3: TGTGCCACCAGTTCCGGTCTCCCCTCCTACGAGCAGTACTTC. It codes for CATSSGLPSYEQYF.

This clonotype was observed once. This chain connects TRBV7-6 to TRBJ1-1; D is unresolved. This CDR3 is built from 14 residues. Germline V CDR1 and CDR2: SGHVS, FNYEAQ. V lost 4 bases and J lost 3, with 12 bases in between. This CDR3 reads CASSSRRVDTEAFF. In nucleotides, the CDR3 is TGTGCCAGCAGCTCCCGTCGCGTGGACACTGAAGCTTTCTTT. The variable domain in full, with the rest retrieved from reference TRBV7-6 and TRBJ1-1, is GAGVSQSPRYKVTKRGQDVALRCDPISGHVSLYWYRQALGQGPEFLTYFNYEAQQDKSGLPNDRFSAERPEGSISTLTIQRTEQRDSAMYRCASSSRRVDTEAFFGQGTRLTVV.

This clonotype was observed a handful of times. The chain links TRBV6-1 to TRBJ1-3; D gene unclear. Germline CDR1 is MNHNS and CDR2 is SASEGT. V dropped 9 bases and J dropped 4 bases, with 16 bases sitting between them. The CDR3 length is 14 residues. The CDR3 DNA reads as TGTGCCAGTTTTTATCGGGCAGACGGAAACACCATATATTTT. As protein: CASFYRADGNTIYF.

The V call is TRBV6-1, the J call TRBJ2-5, with TRBD1 matching over 11 bases. Germline CDR1 is MNHNS and CDR2 is SASEGT. The V and J ends lost 6 bases and 7 bases, in that order; junction bases with no gene match: 7. There are 14 residues in the CDR3. For the CDR3, the DNA is TGTGCCAGCAGGGGACAGGGGGAGGTTGGGACCCAGTACTTC. This sequence encodes CASRGQGEVGTQYF.

This clonotype was counted at least ten times. The CDR3, as DNA: TGTGCCACCCATAACTTCCCAGGCGAGCAGTACTTC. This translates into CATHNFPGEQYF. The chain uses TRBV6-2 or TRBV6-3 and TRBJ2-7; unclear D gene. V shed 10 bases and J shed 6 bases, with 16 bases lying between them. There are 12 residues in the CDR3. Per the germline V gene, CDR1 is MNHEY and CDR2 is SVGEGT.